One and the same sample provided the 12 T cell receptor beta chains below, sequenced in a study of blood T cell repertoires in COVID-19. The data were produced by immunoSEQ multiplex PCR, yet TCRdb's version contains in-frame clones alone and is incomplete. The sample lists roughly 250,000 clones, less than 90% occurring once. The material sequenced was peripheral blood. The receptors derive from a young woman with COVID-19, enrolled during active disease.

This clone was seen only a few times. V usage is TRBV4-2 and J usage is TRBJ1-1, with D unclear. CDR1 LGHNA and CDR2 YNFKEQ come from the germline V gene. This CDR3 has 15 residues. The V end was cut by 0 bases, the J end by 3 bases, with 11 bases between. The CDR3 sequence: CASSQDVGVDTEAFF. DNA for the CDR3: TGTGCCAGCAGCCAAGATGTGGGCGTAGACACTGAAGCTTTCTTT.

The chain's CDR3 is CASRILSTGNSPLHF. CDR3 nucleotide sequence: TGTGCCAGCAGAATACTTTCGACAGGGAACTCACCCCTCCACTTT. The J gene is TRBJ1-6, the V gene TRBV11-2; 7 nucleotides align to TRBD1. With 6 bases clipped from V and 10 bases from J, the junction kept 12 bases outside the gene matches. CDR1 is SGHAT, CDR2 FQNNGV, per germline. This CDR3 is built from 15 residues.

The rearrangement uses TRBV5-1 and TRBJ1-2; 9 bases match TRBD1. This CDR3 is 17 amino acids long. Germline V CDR1 and CDR2: SGHRS, YFSETQ. V shed 0 bases, J shed 6 bases, and the junction held 12 bases outside the gene matches. CDR3 in amino acids: CASSLVGGDRDPNGYTF. The CDR3 nucleotides are TGCGCCAGCAGCTTGGTTGGGGGGGACAGGGACCCCAATGGCTACACCTTC.

CDR3 coding DNA: TGTGCCAGCAGCTTGGACACCTCCTCTGGAAACACCATATATTTT. It yields the protein CASSLDTSSGNTIYF. The V and J genes are TRBV5-6 and TRBJ1-3; D remains ambiguous. The germline V gene encodes CDR1 SGHDT and CDR2 YYEEEE. Trimming removed 0 bases at V and 0 bases at J, with 7 bases between. CDR3 length equals 15 residues.

This chain uses TRBV5-1 with TRBJ2-2; weak D call: TRBD2 (5 bases). This CDR3 region has 14 residues. The ends were cut back, 2 bases at V and 1 base at J, with 6 bases in the middle. Germline CDR1 is SGHRS and CDR2 is YFSETQ. CDR3: CASSLEGNTGELFF. The CDR3 nucleotides are TGCGCCAGCAGCTTAGAGGGGAACACCGGGGAGCTGTTTTTT. Full variable domain (remainder filled in from reference TRBV5-1 and TRBJ2-2): KAGVTQTPRYLIKTRGQQVTLSCSPISGHRSVSWYQQTPGQGLQFLFEYFSETQRNKGNFPGRFSGRQFSNSRSEMNVSTLELGDSALYLCASSLEGNTGELFFGEGSRLTVL.

This chain connects TRBV30 to TRBJ2-5; 10 nucleotides agree with TRBD2. V lost 0 bases, J lost 4 bases, and 17 bases stayed unmatched. Looked up from germline, CDR1 is GTSNPN and CDR2 is SVGIG (reference sequence). This CDR3 is built from 19 residues. The CDR3 spells CAWSVLSGGRQSPRETQYF. The CDR3 coding sequence is TGTGCCTGGAGTGTACTTAGCGGGGGGCGCCAGTCTCCTCGAGAGACCCAGTACTTC. Together with reference TRBV30 and TRBJ2-5, the CDR3 gives the full variable domain: SQTIHQWPATLVQPVGSPLSLECTVEGTSNPNLYWYRQAAGRGLQLLFYSVGIGQISSEVPQNLSASRPQDRQFILSSKKLLLSDSGFYLCAWSVLSGGRQSPRETQYFGPGTRLLVL.

Only one count was recorded for this clone. V is TRBV19 and J is TRBJ2-7; D might be TRBD2 (6 bases). Between the trimmed V and J ends, which lost 5 bases and 3 bases, there was a span of 17 bases. Germline assignment: CDR1 LNHDA and CDR2 SQIVND (reference sequence). The CDR3 has 15 residues. This CDR3 reads CASSPLGRGNYEQYF. In nucleotides, the CDR3 is TGTGCCAGTAGTCCCCTAGGGCGGGGAAACTACGAGCAGTACTTC. Full variable domain (rest looked up from reference TRBV19 and TRBJ2-7): DGGITQSPKYLFRKEGQNVTLSCEQNLNHDAMYWYRQDPGQGLRLIYYSQIVNDFQKGDIAEGYSVSREKKESFPLTVTSAQKNPTAFYLCASSPLGRGNYEQYFGPGTRLTVT.

The chain has TRBV4-1 and TRBJ2-3, with D possibly being TRBD1 (5 bases). CDR3 length equals 14 residues. Germline CDR1 is MGHRA and CDR2 is YSYEKL. V dropped 0 bases and J dropped 5 bases, with 9 bases sitting between them. In DNA form, the CDR3 reads TGCGCCAGCAGCCAAGATTTCCAGGGAGATACGCAGTATTTT. Its protein product is CASSQDFQGDTQYF.

The chain uses TRBV12-3 or TRBV12-4 and TRBJ2-5; D is possibly TRBD2 (5 bases). This CDR3 region has 12 residues. Trimming took 7 bases from V and 4 from J, leaving 10 bases between them. CDR3 protein: CASTLGGETQYF. The CDR3 DNA is TGTGCCAGCACCCTTGGAGGAGAGACCCAGTACTTC.

This chain links TRBV10-3 with TRBJ2-7, with 9 bases identical to TRBD1. CDR1 is ENHRY and CDR2 is SYGVKD in the germline V gene. V lost 3 bases to trimming and J lost 3 bases; unmatched junction nucleotides: 9. The CDR3 length is 16 residues. CDR3 nucleotides: TGTGCCATCAGTGAACCGGGACAGGGCCTTTTCTACGAGCAGTACTTC. Residues: CAISEPGQGLFYEQYF.

V usage is TRBV4-1 and J usage is TRBJ2-7, with D possibly being TRBD2 (6 bases). The germline V gene encodes CDR1 MGHRA and CDR2 YSYEKL. This CDR3 comprises 14 residues. V shed 5 bases and J shed 3 bases, with 14 bases lying between them. The CDR3 sequence is CASSKAPSVYEQYF. The DNA of the CDR3 is TGCGCCAGCAGCAAAGCGCCTAGCGTCTACGAGCAGTACTTC.

The V gene is TRBV4-1, the J gene TRBJ2-2, with TRBD1 matching over 7 bases. Germline trimming cut 6 bases from V and 4 bases from J; bases unmatched to any gene: 8. Germline loops: CDR1 MGHRA, CDR2 YSYEKL. CDR3 length equals 15 residues. Written as DNA, the CDR3 is TGCGCCAGCAGTAGACAGGGTCGCGGCACCGGGGAGCTGTTTTTT. Amino acid sequence: CASSRQGRGTGELFF.